This T cell receptor beta chain originates from a study of OX40 agonist ivuxolimab in advanced cancers. Study at large: Each dose-escalation patient presented with hepatocellular carcinoma, melanoma, renal cell or head and neck cancer. Findings and limits, study-wide: The authors did not determine the antigen specificity of the expanded peripheral T cells. At 0.1 to 3.0 mg/kg, clonal expansion of CD4+ and CD8+ blood T cells had occurred by week 6.

A word on this clone: The antigen is undetermined.

The CDR3 contains 15 residues. The V segment lost 3 bases and the J segment 4 bases; nucleotides outside the gene matches: 9. Germline V gene lookup returns CDR1 MNHNS and CDR2 SASEGT. Clones were read by immunoSEQ multiplex PCR, and TCRdb kept only the in-frame ones, dropping some. The data show some 20,000 clones, with 74% seen just once and roughly 24% held by the top ten. The TCR originated in an adult with an advanced solid tumor such as melanoma, head and neck, liver or kidney cancer. The source was CD4+ or CD8+ T cells sorted from blood, collected in a trial of the OX40 agonist ivuxolimab. J is TRBJ2-7 and V is TRBV6-1, with 7 nucleotides matching TRBD1. The CDR3 nucleotides read TGTGCCAGCAGTGAGAGAGACAGGGCATGGTACGAGCAGTACTTC. Amino acid sequence: CASSERDRAWYEQYF.